This T cell receptor beta chain was documented in a study of identical twins. The V end lost 6 bases, the J end lost 4 bases, and 12 bases lay between the germline ends. The CDR3 runs 14 residues. Germline CDR1 and CDR2: MNHNS and SASEGT. Each CDR3 protein is one row after TCRdb ran MiXCR on the 5' RACE reads. The table has 500,000 to 600,000 distinct CDR3 sequences, roughly 21% seen once. The sample was also linked to a second study, of T cells expressing NK-cell markers.

This TCR derives from a woman between 18 and 29 years old in good health. Material: CD4+ T cells sorted from blood. The V gene is TRBV6-1, the J gene TRBJ2-2; D may correspond to TRBD1 or TRBD2 (5 bases each). Written as DNA, the CDR3 is TGTGCCAGCAGCCCGGACGGGGCCACCGGGGAGCTGTTTTTT. It is translated as CASSPDGATGELFF.